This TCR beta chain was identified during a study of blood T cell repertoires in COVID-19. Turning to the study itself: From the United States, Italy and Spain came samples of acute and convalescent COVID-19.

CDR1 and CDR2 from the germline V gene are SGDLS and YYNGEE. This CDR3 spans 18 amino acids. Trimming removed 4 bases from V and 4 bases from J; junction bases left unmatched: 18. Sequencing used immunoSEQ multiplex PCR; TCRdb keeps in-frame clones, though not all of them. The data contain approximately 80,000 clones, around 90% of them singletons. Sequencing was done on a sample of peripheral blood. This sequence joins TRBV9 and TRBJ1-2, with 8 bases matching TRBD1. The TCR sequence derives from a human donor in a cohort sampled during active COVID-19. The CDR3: CASSPSGAGGANSYGYTF. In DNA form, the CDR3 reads TGTGCCAGCAGCCCCTCTGGTGCAGGGGGCGCGAATTCCTATGGCTACACCTTC.